The 25 T cell receptor beta chains reported below all come from one sample, sequenced in a study of cytomegalovirus exposure and HLA in healthy donors. Use of 60 Vbeta and 13 Jbeta primers characterized the PCR. Produced via immunoSEQ multiplex PCR; TCRdb's table is partial and in-frame only. The repertoire holds roughly 150,000 clones, with around 80% as singletons. Sequences were obtained from PBMCs. Source of these receptors: a man younger than 45 in good health and CMV-seropositive.

The J gene is TRBJ1-5, the V gene TRBV19, with TRBD1 as a possible D gene (5 bases). V was clipped by 7 bases and J by 8 bases, with 12 bases between them. The germline V gene encodes CDR1 LNHDA and CDR2 SQIVND (reference sequence). The CDR3 has 12 residues. The CDR3 DNA sequence: TGTGCCAGTACCATCGGGGGGGAGCCCCAGCATTTT. This translates into CASTIGGEPQHF.

This clone was recorded once. The rearrangement joins TRBV4-1 to TRBJ1-1; 8 positions agree with TRBD1. The CDR3 is 16 amino acids. Germline CDR1 MGHRA, CDR2 YSYEKL. With V trimmed by 5 bases and J by 10 bases, 18 bases remained unmatched. CDR3 amino acids: CASSIQGAGDGTVAFF. The CDR3 bases are TGCGCCAGCAGCATTCAGGGGGCAGGGGATGGAACGGTAGCTTTCTTT.

V usage is TRBV6-5 and J usage is TRBJ2-3; 7 positions agree with TRBD1. V shed 6 bases and J 6 bases; nucleotides not matched to a gene: 9. The CDR3 is 14 residues long. CDR1 and CDR2 (germline): MNHEY, SVGAGI. CDR3 protein: CASRRGGSSDTQYF. The CDR3 DNA reads as TGTGCCAGCAGAAGAGGGGGCTCTAGCGATACGCAGTATTTT.

This chain joins TRBV5-1 and TRBJ2-7; 9 bases map to TRBD2. There are 16 residues in the CDR3. With 0 bases clipped from V and 2 bases from J, the junction kept 6 bases outside the gene matches. CDR1 SGHRS and CDR2 YFSETQ come from the germline V gene. In DNA, the CDR3 is TGCGCCAGCAGCTTGGAAGTTAGCGGGGGCCCCTACGAGCAGTACTTC. It yields the protein CASSLEVSGGPYEQYF.

This sequence joins TRBV7-8 and TRBJ1-1, with D perhaps matching TRBD1 (6 bases). This CDR3 spans 12 amino acids. The V gene lost 5 bases and the J gene lost 10 bases, with 14 bases spanning the gap. Germline loops: CDR1 SGHVS, CDR2 FQNEAQ. In nucleotides, the CDR3 is TGTGCCAGCAGCATCTTTACAGGGATAGCTTTCTTT. Translation: CASSIFTGIAFF.

J is TRBJ2-7 and V is TRBV10-3; 8 bases are shared with TRBD2. The germline gives CDR1 ENHRY, CDR2 SYGVKD. Trimming cost V 6 bases and J 1 base; bases outside gene matches: 5. CDR3 length: 14 residues. Here the CDR3 reads CAISRGGNSYEQYF. The DNA for the CDR3 is TGTGCCATCAGCCGGGGGGGGAATTCCTACGAGCAGTACTTC.

The V call is TRBV29-1, the J call TRBJ2-6, with a tentative D call TRBD2 (5 bases). The length of the CDR3 is 14 residues. The V gene lost 6 bases and the J gene lost 0 bases, with 9 bases spanning the gap. Germline V gene lookup returns CDR1 SQVTM and CDR2 ANQGSEA. The chain's CDR3 is CSVLALSGANVLTF. DNA of the CDR3: TGCAGCGTCCTAGCCCTCTCTGGGGCCAACGTCCTGACTTTC.

The V gene is TRBV15, the J gene TRBJ2-1; a possible D gene is TRBD1 (6 bases). V was pared by 0 bases and J by 4 bases, with 10 bases between. This CDR3 is built from 15 residues. The germline V gene has CDR1 LNHNV and CDR2 YYDKDF (reference sequence). The CDR3 reads CATSRDSGVYNEQFF. CDR3 coding DNA: TGTGCCACCAGCAGAGACTCAGGGGTGTACAATGAGCAGTTCTTC.

This chain connects TRBV18 to TRBJ1-1, with 7 nucleotides matching TRBD1. Germline CDR1 reads KGHSH; CDR2 reads LQKENI. The junction had 6 bases not matched to a gene; V was cut back by 3 bases and J by 5 bases. This CDR3 region has 14 residues. CDR3 in amino acids: CASSPGDSRTEAFF. CDR3 DNA: TGTGCCAGCTCACCCGGGGACAGCCGGACTGAAGCTTTCTTT.

The chain combines TRBV5-1 with TRBJ2-1; 8 bases match TRBD2. Germline CDR1 reads SGHRS; CDR2 reads YFSETQ. With 5 bases clipped from V and 0 bases from J, the junction kept 10 bases outside the gene matches. The CDR3 length is 17 residues. CDR3 protein: CASRPGGSGASYNEQFF. In nucleotides, the CDR3 is TGCGCCAGCAGGCCGGGTGGTAGCGGGGCCTCCTACAATGAGCAGTTCTTC.

V is TRBV4-2 and J is TRBJ2-7, with D uncertain. The CDR3 has 15 residues. CDR1 and CDR2 (germline): LGHNA, YNFKEQ. The germline V and J ends were trimmed by 1 base and 2 bases, with 12 bases remaining between them. The CDR3 DNA follows: TGTGCCAGCAGCCAAGTCTCCGACACAGCCTACGAGCAGTACTTC. Translated, it gives CASSQVSDTAYEQYF.

The V call is TRBV28, the J call TRBJ1-2; 9 bases agree with TRBD1. This CDR3 comprises 14 residues. The J segment lost 8 bases and the V segment lost 6 bases, leaving 10 bases of the junction unmatched. Germline V gene lookup returns CDR1 MDHEN and CDR2 SYDVKM. CDR3 in amino acids: CASRRTGVAWGYTF. CDR3 nucleotides: TGTGCCAGCAGGAGGACAGGGGTCGCTTGGGGCTACACCTTC.

The CDR3 here is CASSAGTGGHPNYGYTF. CDR3 in DNA: TGTGCCAGCAGTGCCGGGACAGGGGGCCACCCTAACTATGGCTACACCTTC. This rearrangement joins TRBV9 to TRBJ1-2, with 12 bases lining up with TRBD1. Losses at the gene ends were 5 bases for V and 0 bases for J; bases not matched to a gene: 8. CDR3 length: 17 residues. CDR1 SGDLS and CDR2 YYNGEE come from the germline V gene.

V gene TRBV6-9 combines with J gene TRBJ2-3; D not resolved. V was pared by 10 bases and J by 6 bases, with 8 bases between. CDR1 MNHGY and CDR2 SVAAGI come from the germline V gene. The CDR3 extends over 10 amino acids. The CDR3 sequence is CANLSDTQYF. The CDR3 DNA reads TGTGCCAACTTGTCGGATACGCAGTATTTT.

The V gene is TRBV6-1, the J gene TRBJ1-6; tentatively, D is TRBD1 (5 bases). Deletions cut 2 bases from V and 10 bases from J, with 15 bases between. This CDR3 is built from 15 residues. CDR1 and CDR2 from the germline V gene are MNHNS and SASEGT. The CDR3 DNA reads TGTGCCAGCAGTGAAAGGCAGGGTGCGAGGTCACCCCTCCACTTT. It specifies CASSERQGARSPLHF.

The chain employs TRBV30 and TRBJ2-7, with 10 bases that match TRBD2. The CDR3 loop spans 15 amino acids. With V trimmed by 3 bases and J by 4 bases, 9 bases remained unmatched. CDR1 and CDR2 (germline): GTSNPN, SVGIG (reference sequence). The CDR3 loop is CAWRGSPGLAYEQYF. The CDR3 DNA follows: TGTGCCTGGAGGGGGTCTCCGGGACTAGCGTACGAGCAGTACTTC.

V usage is TRBV28 and J usage is TRBJ1-6, with 7 nucleotides matching TRBD1. The germline gives CDR1 MDHEN, CDR2 SYDVKM. The CDR3 loop spans 15 amino acids. Unmatched junction bases numbered 5, after V lost 4 bases and J lost 5 bases. The CDR3 is CASSSGQADNSPLHF. DNA of the CDR3: TGTGCCAGCAGTTCCGGACAGGCTGATAATTCACCCCTCCACTTT.

This rearrangement joins TRBV5-1 to TRBJ2-7; D possibly corresponds to TRBD1 (5 bases). V was shortened by 3 bases and J by 1 base, with 17 bases between the two germline ends. Germline CDR1 reads SGHRS; CDR2 reads YFSETQ. There are 16 residues in the CDR3. CDR3 sequence: CASSSRPTEESYEQYF. CDR3 sequence (DNA): TGCGCCAGCAGCTCCCGACCGACAGAAGAGTCCTACGAGCAGTACTTC.

The chain couples TRBV4-3 to TRBJ1-4; TRBD1 is a possible D gene (6 bases). Between the trimmed V and J ends, which lost 0 bases and 8 bases, there was a span of 16 bases. The germline CDR1 and CDR2 sequences are LGHNA and YSLEER. The CDR3 is 16 amino acids. The CDR3, as DNA: TGCGCCAGCAGCCAAGAGGGGGCAACCCAAAGGGAAAAACTGTTTTTT. Translating gives CASSQEGATQREKLFF.

Details on this clone: The sample carries other DNA sequences with the same CDR3. The gene calls are TRBV5-1 and TRBJ1-3; maybe TRBD1 (6 bases). V dropped 0 bases and J dropped 3 bases, with 7 bases sitting between them. Germline loops: CDR1 SGHRS, CDR2 YFSETQ. The CDR3 extends over 14 amino acids. This CDR3 is CASSLAGVGNTIYF. In DNA, the CDR3 is TGCGCCAGCAGCTTGGCAGGGGTTGGAAACACCATATATTTT. The entire variable domain, with the rest obtained from reference TRBV5-1 and TRBJ1-3, is as follows: KAGVTQTPRYLIKTRGQQVTLSCSPISGHRSVSWYQQTPGQGLQFLFEYFSETQRNKGNFPGRFSGRQFSNSRSEMNVSTLELGDSALYLCASSLAGVGNTIYFGEGSWLTVV.

This clone was counted a few times. The chain uses TRBV6-5 and TRBJ1-5; 9 nucleotides align to TRBD1. In germline, CDR1 is MNHEY, CDR2 SVGAGI. This CDR3 region has 15 residues. V lost 6 bases and J lost 3; bases outside the gene matches: 6. CDR3 loop: CASSPDRGDNQPQHF. The CDR3 region has the DNA TGTGCCAGCAGCCCCGACAGGGGGGACAATCAGCCCCAGCATTTT.

V is TRBV25-1 and J is TRBJ2-7; 9 bases are shared with TRBD1. The V and J ends lost 5 bases and 3 bases, in that order; junction bases with no gene match: 8. This CDR3 is 15 amino acids long. In germline, CDR1 is MGHDK, CDR2 SYGVNS. CDR3: CASSPPGQGGYEQYF. The CDR3 DNA reads TGTGCCAGCAGTCCGCCGGGACAGGGCGGCTACGAGCAGTACTTC.

This clone was seen a handful of times. The chain recombines TRBV28 with TRBJ1-5; D is perhaps TRBD1 (5 bases). The germline gives CDR1 MDHEN, CDR2 SYDVKM. Trimming pared 6 bases from V and 0 bases from J, leaving 12 bases between. The length of the CDR3 is 15 residues. The CDR3 sequence: CASRGGDASNQPQHF. DNA for the CDR3: TGTGCCAGCAGGGGGGGGGACGCTAGCAATCAGCCCCAGCATTTT.

This sequence joins TRBV18 and TRBJ1-5; TRBD1 is a possible D gene (6 bases). This CDR3 has 13 residues. The germline gives CDR1 KGHSH, CDR2 LQKENI. The V gene lost 3 bases and the J gene lost 7 bases, with 10 bases spanning the gap. The CDR3 DNA follows: TGTGCCAGCTCACCGTCCGGGACACAGCCCCAGCATTTT. It translates to CASSPSGTQPQHF.

In DNA form, the CDR3 reads TGTGCCAGCTCACTTCAGACAGGGAGGAGTGAAAAACTGTTTTTT. Translating it yields CASSLQTGRSEKLFF. The chain employs TRBV18 and TRBJ1-4, with 7 bases identical to TRBD1. The CDR3 spans 15 residues. The J segment lost 7 bases and the V segment lost 4 bases, leaving 9 bases of the junction unmatched. The germline CDR1 and CDR2 sequences are KGHSH and LQKENI.